Shown below are 27 T cell receptor beta chains from a single sample sequenced in a study of untreated major depressive disorder. Using immunoSEQ multiplex PCR, the repertoire was profiled, and TCRdb retains in-frame clones only, with some absent. The sample includes about 18,000 clones, about 85% of them seen just once. Material for sequencing was CD4+ T cells from PBMCs. The receptors stem from a woman in her thirties in good health.

V is TRBV28 and J is TRBJ2-1, with 10 nucleotides matching TRBD2. Trimming cost V 5 bases and J 4 bases; bases outside gene matches: 5. The CDR3 has 15 amino acids. Germline-derived CDR1 and CDR2 are MDHEN and SYDVKM. CDR3 sequence reads: CASSVAGGGYNEQFF. The CDR3 DNA follows: TGTGCCAGCAGTGTAGCGGGAGGAGGTTACAATGAGCAGTTCTTC. Looking up the rest from reference TRBV28 and TRBJ2-1 gives the full variable domain: DVKVTQSSRYLVKRTGEKVFLECVQDMDHENMFWYRQDPGLGLRLIYFSYDVKMKEKGDIPEGYSVSREKKERFSLILESASTNQTSMYLCASSVAGGGYNEQFFGPGTRLTVL.

The chain recombines TRBV21-1 with TRBJ2-4; no DNA check was done on the table's D call, TRBD1. TRBV21-1 is marked as a pseudogene. The CDR3 is 17 residues long. As DNA, the CDR3 is TGTGCCAGCAGCAAAGCGCGATGGGCGTTAGCCAAAAACATTCAGTACTTC. It encodes CASSKARWALAKNIQYF.

The chain uses TRBV27 and TRBJ2-7; 11 bases match TRBD2. The CDR3 covers 19 residues. Trimming at V came to 0 bases and at J to 0 bases, leaving 10 bases not matched to a gene. The germline CDR1 and CDR2 sequences are MNHEY and SMNVEV (reference sequence). The CDR3 bases are TGTGCCAGCAGTTTATCGGGACTAGCGGTTATACCGAGCTCCTACGAGCAGTACTTC. It yields the protein CASSLSGLAVIPSSYEQYF.

This clone was picked up one time. The chain couples TRBV6-6 to TRBJ1-5; D may be TRBD1 (6 bases). Germline CDR1 reads MNHNY; CDR2 reads SVGAGI (reference sequence). The ends were cut back, 5 bases at V and 4 bases at J, with 9 bases in the middle. CDR3 length equals 13 residues. CDR3 nucleotides: TGTGCCAGCAGTCCAGGGGCTAATCAGCCCCAGCATTTT. Residues: CASSPGANQPQHF.

The chain employs TRBV5-6 and TRBJ2-3, with 10 bases lining up with TRBD2. Germline-derived CDR1 and CDR2 are SGHDT and YYEEEE. The CDR3 covers 14 residues. V shed 3 bases, J shed 4 bases, and the junction held 2 bases outside the gene matches. CDR3 loop: CASSSAGGPDTQYF. CDR3 DNA sequence: TGTGCCAGCAGCTCAGCGGGAGGGCCAGATACGCAGTATTTT.

The chain links TRBV4-1 to TRBJ1-5, with a tentative D call TRBD1 (5 bases). V was trimmed by 1 base and J by 5 bases, leaving 18 bases between them. This CDR3 is 17 amino acids long. Germline CDR1 reads MGHRA; CDR2 reads YSYEKL. CDR3 residues: CASSQGFEGSGHQPQHF. In DNA, the CDR3 is TGCGCCAGCAGCCAAGGATTCGAGGGCTCAGGGCATCAGCCCCAGCATTTT.

V gene TRBV14 combines with J gene TRBJ2-7; D possibly corresponds to TRBD2 (5 bases). Germline loops: CDR1 SGHDN, CDR2 FVKESK. The CDR3 is made up of 12 amino acids. V was trimmed by 2 bases and J by 5 bases, leaving 7 bases between them. The CDR3 sequence is CASSQTGNEQYF. The CDR3 DNA follows: TGTGCCAGCAGCCAAACGGGGAACGAGCAGTACTTC.

V gene TRBV5-1 combines with J gene TRBJ2-3; TRBD2 aligns across 12 bases. Germline V gives CDR1 SGHRS, CDR2 YFSETQ. V lost 0 bases to trimming and J lost 6 bases; unmatched junction nucleotides: 8. This CDR3 region has 17 residues. This chain's CDR3 is CASSLALTSGSGDTQYF. CDR3 DNA: TGCGCCAGCAGCTTGGCTTTGACTAGCGGGAGTGGCGATACGCAGTATTTT.

The J gene is TRBJ2-6, the V gene TRBV6-1; 12 nucleotides line up with TRBD1. This CDR3 is 18 amino acids long. The junction had 5 bases not matched to a gene; V was cut back by 2 bases and J by 3 bases. Germline V lookup: CDR1 MNHNS, CDR2 SASEGT. The CDR3 DNA follows: TGTGCCAGCAGTGAATTTTGGGACAGGGGGCTTGGGGCCAACGTCCTGACTTTC. Amino acids: CASSEFWDRGLGANVLTF.

This clone has only a few counts. The chain has TRBV5-1 and TRBJ2-7, with 7 bases fitting TRBD1. Unmatched junction bases numbered 7, after V lost 4 bases and J lost 3 bases. The germline gives CDR1 SGHRS, CDR2 YFSETQ. The CDR3 totals 14 residues. CDR3 bases: TGCGCCAGCAGCCAGATGACAGGGATCTACGAGCAGTACTTC. Protein: CASSQMTGIYEQYF.

The chain uses TRBV27 and TRBJ2-2, with 12 bases matching TRBD1. The CDR3 runs 20 residues. With V trimmed by 6 bases and J by 7 bases, 21 bases remained unmatched. Per germline, CDR1 MNHEY and CDR2 SMNVEV (reference sequence). This CDR3 is CASSPNFRDRGRGTSGELFF. The CDR3 DNA follows: TGTGCCAGCAGCCCTAATTTCCGGGACAGGGGGCGGGGAACAAGCGGGGAGCTGTTTTTT.

The chain uses TRBV18 and TRBJ1-6, with D perhaps matching TRBD1 (5 bases). V dropped 2 bases and J dropped 9 bases, with 17 bases sitting between them. The CDR3 is 16 amino acids. Germline-derived CDR1 and CDR2 are KGHSH and LQKENI. The CDR3 reads CASSPDSGLNGSPLHF. The CDR3 nucleotides are TGTGCCAGCTCACCAGATTCAGGGCTTAATGGTTCACCCCTCCACTTT.

The chain links TRBV9 to TRBJ1-1, with D unresolved. CDR1 is SGDLS and CDR2 is YYNGEE in the germline V gene. V dropped 0 bases and J dropped 0 bases, with 6 bases sitting between them. The CDR3 extends over 14 amino acids. In DNA form, the CDR3 reads TGTGCCAGCAGCGTAGCGATGGTGAACACTGAAGCTTTCTTT. Its protein product is CASSVAMVNTEAFF.

The chain carries TRBV28 and TRBJ2-3; no clear D. This CDR3 spans 13 amino acids. V was clipped by 1 base and J by 3 bases, with 5 bases between them. Germline CDR1 and CDR2: MDHEN and SYDVKM. This CDR3 is CASSLFATDTQYF. In nucleotides, the CDR3 is TGTGCCAGCAGTTTATTCGCTACAGATACGCAGTATTTT.

The rearrangement uses TRBV27 and TRBJ2-6, with D tentatively TRBD2 (5 bases). The V gene's germline CDR1 is MNHEY and CDR2 SMNVEV (reference sequence). The CDR3 runs to 19 residues. V lost 3 bases and J 0 bases, leaving 18 bases between the germline ends. This CDR3 is CASSFRTGVIYSGANVLTF. The CDR3 DNA follows: TGTGCCAGCAGTTTCCGGACCGGGGTAATATACTCTGGGGCCAACGTCCTGACTTTC.

V and J are TRBV6-6 and TRBJ2-7, with 12 positions matching TRBD2. The junction had 5 bases not matched to a gene; V was cut back by 6 bases and J by 2 bases. The CDR3 is 15 amino acids. Germline CDR1 and CDR2: MNHNY and SVGAGI (reference sequence). The CDR3 region has the DNA TGTGCCAGCAGACCACGGACTAGCGGGACCTACGAGCAGTACTTC. Protein: CASRPRTSGTYEQYF.

This chain uses TRBV5-1 with TRBJ2-7, with D perhaps assigned TRBD1 or TRBD2 (6 bases each). The CDR3 is made up of 15 amino acids. V lost 2 bases to trimming and J lost 3 bases, with 15 bases between them. From germline, CDR1 is SGHRS and CDR2 YFSETQ. CDR3 in DNA: TGCGCCAGCAGCTTAAAGGGGGGCGACTTCTACGAGCAGTACTTC. Its protein is CASSLKGGDFYEQYF.

V is TRBV5-4 and J is TRBJ2-2, with a weak D call TRBD1 (6 bases). The germline gives CDR1 SGHNT, CDR2 YYREEE (reference sequence). Trimming removed 0 bases from V and 0 bases from J, with 15 bases in between. The CDR3 is 18 residues long. CDR3: CASSLDRSRGSNTGELFF. The CDR3, as DNA: TGTGCCAGCAGCTTGGACCGTTCCAGGGGATCGAACACCGGGGAGCTGTTTTTT.

The gene calls are TRBV18 and TRBJ2-7; 10 bases map to TRBD2. The germline CDR1 and CDR2 sequences are KGHSH and LQKENI. Trimming removed 3 bases from V and 2 bases from J; junction bases left unmatched: 4. The CDR3 consists of 15 residues. CDR3 sequence reads: CASSPGTSATYEQYF. The CDR3, as DNA: TGTGCCAGCTCACCTGGGACTAGCGCAACCTACGAGCAGTACTTC.

This clone has a single count. The CDR3 region is CASRLISEGYTF. The DNA for the CDR3 is TGTGCCAGCAGGCTAATTAGTGAGGGCTACACCTTC. V is TRBV7-2 and J is TRBJ1-2; D call uncertain. The CDR3 has 12 residues. With 6 bases removed from V and 8 bases from J, the gap between germline ends came to 13 bases. Germline-derived CDR1 and CDR2 are SGHTA and FQGNSA.

This rearrangement joins TRBV7-6 to TRBJ2-3; D is undetermined. Per the germline V gene, CDR1 is SGHVS and CDR2 is FNYEAQ. The germline V and J ends were trimmed by 3 bases and 0 bases, with 10 bases remaining between them. The CDR3 runs 15 residues. CDR3 protein: CASSFQPASTDTQYF. CDR3 DNA sequence: TGTGCCAGCAGCTTTCAGCCGGCTAGCACAGATACGCAGTATTTT.

The chain joins TRBV7-2 to TRBJ2-2, with D maybe TRBD2 (6 bases). Trimming removed 3 bases from V and 1 base from J, with 9 bases in between. Germline loops: CDR1 SGHTA, CDR2 FQGNSA. CDR3 length equals 15 residues. In DNA form, the CDR3 reads TGTGCCAGCAGCTTCATAGCGGAGAACACCGGGGAGCTGTTTTTT. This gives the protein CASSFIAENTGELFF. Using reference TRBV7-2 and TRBJ2-2 for the parts outside the CDR3, the full variable domain is GAGVSQSPSNKVTEKGKDVELRCDPISGHTALYWYRQSLGQGLEFLIYFQGNSAPDKSGLPSDRFSAERTGGSVSTLTIQRTQQEDSAVYLCASSFIAENTGELFFGEGSRLTVL.

The rearrangement uses TRBV7-2 and TRBJ2-3; 8 bases match TRBD2. The CDR3 contains 15 residues. The V gene's germline CDR1 is SGHTA and CDR2 FQGNSA. V shed 2 bases and J 5 bases; nucleotides not matched to a gene: 6. In DNA, the CDR3 is TGTGCCAGCAGCTTACAAAGCGGGAGTTTAGATACGCAGTATTTT. Encoded protein: CASSLQSGSLDTQYF.

The chain combines TRBV25-1 with TRBJ2-7; D gene ambiguous. Between the trimmed V and J ends, which lost 0 bases and 2 bases, there was a span of 11 bases. The CDR3 contains 15 residues. CDR1 is MGHDK and CDR2 is SYGVNS in the germline V gene. CDR3 bases: TGTGCCAGCAGTGAATATTCCCCCCCTACCTACGAGCAGTACTTC. The encoded protein is CASSEYSPPTYEQYF.

This clone appeared a single time. This chain joins TRBV7-8 and TRBJ1-1; D is uncertain. CDR1 is SGHVS and CDR2 is FQNEAQ in the germline V gene. V was pared by 5 bases and J by 0 bases, with 4 bases between. The CDR3 length is 12 residues. The CDR3 is CASSELNTEAFF. CDR3 nucleotides: TGTGCCAGCAGCGAGTTGAACACTGAAGCTTTCTTT.

The chain links TRBV28 to TRBJ2-7; TRBD2 agrees at 14 bases. The germline gives CDR1 MDHEN, CDR2 SYDVKM. V was pared by 5 bases and J by 6 bases, with 12 bases of the junction left unmatched. CDR3 length: 17 amino acids. The CDR3 sequence: CASSPTSGRAHSIEQYF. The CDR3 nucleotides are TGTGCCAGCAGTCCGACTAGCGGGAGGGCCCATTCGATCGAGCAGTACTTC.

V and J are TRBV6-6 and TRBJ2-1; TRBD2 aligns across 11 bases. The V and J ends lost 0 bases and 8 bases, in that order; junction bases with no gene match: 3. Germline CDR1 reads MNHNY; CDR2 reads SVGAGI (reference sequence). This CDR3 is built from 15 residues. The CDR3 spells CASSYSLAGGYEQFF. CDR3 nucleotide sequence: TGTGCCAGCAGTTACTCCCTAGCGGGAGGTTATGAGCAGTTCTTC.